This T cell receptor beta chain was observed in a study of T cell responses to AZD1222 COVID-19 vaccine. The germline V gene has CDR1 MNHEY and CDR2 SVGEGT. V shed 6 bases and J 6 bases; nucleotides not matched to a gene: 16. The CDR3 is 18 amino acids. TCRdb's table, derived via immunoSEQ multiplex PCR, lists solely in-frame clones and lacks some. This sample has under 150,000 clones, with about 90% found just once. The source was peripheral blood, collected on day 0 of AZD1222 vaccination. This receptor was taken from an adult in good health. The chain uses TRBV6-2 or TRBV6-3 and TRBJ1-6; 8 bases are a match to TRBD1. This CDR3 reads CASSNSFTTGEINSPLHF. The CDR3 region has the DNA TGTGCCAGCAGCAATTCCTTTACGACAGGGGAAATTAATTCACCCCTCCACTTT.